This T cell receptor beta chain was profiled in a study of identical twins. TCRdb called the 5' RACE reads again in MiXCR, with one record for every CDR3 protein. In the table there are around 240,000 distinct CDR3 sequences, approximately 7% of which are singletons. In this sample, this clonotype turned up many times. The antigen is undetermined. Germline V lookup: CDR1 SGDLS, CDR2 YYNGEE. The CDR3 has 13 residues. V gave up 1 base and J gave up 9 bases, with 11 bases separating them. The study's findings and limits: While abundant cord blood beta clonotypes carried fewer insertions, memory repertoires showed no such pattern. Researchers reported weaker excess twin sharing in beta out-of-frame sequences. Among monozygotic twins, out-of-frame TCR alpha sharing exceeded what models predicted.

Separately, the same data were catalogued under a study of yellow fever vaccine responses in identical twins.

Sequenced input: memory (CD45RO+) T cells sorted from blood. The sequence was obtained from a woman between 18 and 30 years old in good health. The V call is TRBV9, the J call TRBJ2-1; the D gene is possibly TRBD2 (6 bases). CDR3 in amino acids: CASSVRVGGEQFF. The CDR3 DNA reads TGTGCCAGCAGCGTACGTGTCGGGGGTGAGCAGTTCTTC.